A single sample is the source of the 17 T cell receptor beta chains below, sequenced in a study of response to subunit inactivated influenza vaccine. Each CDR3 protein gets one entry after TCRdb re-called the RT-PCR reads with MiXCR. The sample has just over 300,000 distinct CDR3 sequences, 20% to 25% seen once. The sample here was PBMCs from blood, taken about 20 months after vaccination. These receptor sequences come from a man aged 50-75 years who received an inactivated influenza vaccine.

The chain links TRBV7-9 to TRBJ1-4; 10 bases are shared with TRBD1. CDR1 and CDR2 from the germline V gene are SEHNR and FQNEAQ (reference sequence). J lost 3 bases, V lost 5 bases, and 6 bases had no gene match. The CDR3 is 16 amino acids. DNA of the CDR3: TGTGCCAGCAGCGGATGGGACAGGGGACCTAATGAAAAACTGTTTTTT. Its translation: CASSGWDRGPNEKLFF.

The J gene is TRBJ2-1, the V gene TRBV20-1; D call uncertain. The V gene lost 3 bases and the J gene lost 3 bases, with 9 bases spanning the gap. Germline lookup yields CDR1 DFQATT and CDR2 SNEGSKA (reference sequence). This CDR3 has 13 residues. Here the CDR3 DNA reads TGCAGTGCTAGCCTATTTTACTACAATGAGCAGTTCTTC. It translates to CSASLFYYNEQFF.

The gene calls are TRBV12-3 or TRBV12-4 and TRBJ2-1, with D perhaps being TRBD1 or TRBD2 (5 bases each). V was cut by 5 bases and J by 9 bases, with 23 bases left in between. CDR3 length: 16 residues. The CDR3 here is CASSQREGYTGAEQFF. In nucleotides, the CDR3 is TGTGCCAGCAGTCAAAGAGAGGGGTACACAGGCGCTGAGCAGTTCTTC.

The CDR3 nucleotides are TGTGCCACCAGTGATTCGGACAGCTACGAGCAGTACTTC. This encodes CATSDSDSYEQYF. The chain uses TRBV24-1 and TRBJ2-7, with a possible D match to TRBD1 (6 bases). V was clipped by 2 bases and J by 3 bases, with 7 bases between them. The CDR3 extends over 13 amino acids. Germline lookup yields CDR1 KGHDR and CDR2 SFDVKD.

The CDR3 DNA is TGTGCCATCTCCAGGGGTGGGATCAGCTCTGGAAACACCATATATTTT. Amino acid sequence: CAISRGGISSGNTIYF. This chain uses TRBV10-3 with TRBJ1-3; D is possibly TRBD1 (6 bases). The CDR3 is 16 residues long. The germline gives CDR1 ENHRY, CDR2 SYGVKD. Trimming shortened V by 8 bases and J by 0 bases, and 17 bases separated the two germline ends.

Only a few counts were recorded for this clonotype. The CDR3 DNA follows: TGTGCCAGCTCACCGGGACTAGCGGGAGGGCCATGGTTCTTC. Amino acids: CASSPGLAGGPWFF. This rearrangement joins TRBV18 to TRBJ2-1; 16 bases align to TRBD2. CDR1 and CDR2 (germline): KGHSH, LQKENI. The length of the CDR3 is 14 residues. After removal of 3 bases from V and 15 bases from J, the junction contained 5 bases not matched to a gene.

This sequence joins TRBV20-1 and TRBJ1-1, with TRBD1 matching 10 bases. The V gene's germline CDR1 is DFQATT and CDR2 SNEGSKA (reference sequence). This CDR3 spans 14 amino acids. V lost 3 bases to trimming and J lost 5 bases; unmatched junction nucleotides: 6. DNA for the CDR3: TGCAGTGCTAGGGGGACAGGGGTGCATACTGAAGCTTTCTTT. Amino acids: CSARGTGVHTEAFF.

The rearrangement joins TRBV7-9 to TRBJ2-2; D gene ambiguous. Trimming took 3 bases from V and 7 from J, leaving 9 bases between them. Germline lookup yields CDR1 SEHNR and CDR2 FQNEAQ (reference sequence). The CDR3 is 13 amino acids. The DNA for the CDR3 is TGTGCCAGCAGCTTCACTATGGTCGGGGAGCTGTTTTTT. This encodes CASSFTMVGELFF.

This clonotype was counted many times. CDR3 nucleotides: TGCAGTGCTAGAGTTCCCGACGGTCGAGAGACCCAGTACTTC. This encodes CSARVPDGRETQYF. V is TRBV20-1 and J is TRBJ2-5; D is ambiguous. Trimming left V 1 base short and J 4 bases short, with 13 bases between. CDR1 and CDR2 from the germline V gene are DFQATT and SNEGSKA (reference sequence). This CDR3 is built from 14 residues.

The chain has TRBV3-1 and TRBJ2-2; D remains unclear. This CDR3 is 14 amino acids long. The germline V gene has CDR1 LGHDT and CDR2 YNNKEL (reference sequence). The V gene lost 5 bases and the J gene lost 4 bases, with 11 bases spanning the gap. CDR3 amino acids: CASSSPVGTGELFF. The CDR3 DNA reads as TGTGCCAGCAGCTCCCCCGTCGGCACCGGGGAGCTGTTTTTT.

The V and J genes are TRBV7-9 and TRBJ2-5; 7 bases line up with TRBD2. V was clipped by 1 base and J by 5 bases; unmatched bases: 10. The CDR3 spans 16 residues. Germline CDR1 reads SEHNR; CDR2 reads FQNEAQ (reference sequence). DNA of the CDR3: TGTGCCAGCAGCTTAGGAGCCGGGACTACGGGGGAGACCCAGTACTTC. Its protein product is CASSLGAGTTGETQYF.

This clonotype was detected ten times or more. This chain connects TRBV20-1 to TRBJ1-1; a possible D gene is TRBD1 (5 bases). This CDR3 contains 16 residues. V lost 3 bases and J lost 3, with 20 bases in between. The germline V gene has CDR1 DFQATT and CDR2 SNEGSKA (reference sequence). CDR3 residues: CSASLAGYFRDTEAFF. The DNA for the CDR3 is TGCAGTGCTAGCCTGGCAGGGTACTTTAGGGACACTGAAGCTTTCTTT.

This clonotype showed up just a few times. This sequence joins TRBV2 and TRBJ2-1; D gene ambiguous. Germline lookup yields CDR1 SNHLY and CDR2 FYNNEI. CDR3 length: 14 amino acids. V shed 5 bases and J shed 4 bases, with 12 bases lying between them. The CDR3 sequence is CASSTLDGYNEQFF. DNA of the CDR3: TGTGCCAGCAGTACGTTGGACGGTTACAATGAGCAGTTCTTC.

In nucleotides, the CDR3 is TGTGCCAGCAGTGAAAGGGGGAACACTGAAGCTTTCTTT. Translated: CASSERGNTEAFF. V and J are TRBV2 and TRBJ1-1; tentatively, D is TRBD1 (5 bases). The germline V and J ends were trimmed by 2 bases and 1 base, with 5 bases remaining between them. CDR1 is SNHLY, CDR2 FYNNEI, per germline. The CDR3 covers 13 residues.

The chain links TRBV28 to TRBJ2-7; D ambiguous. Trimming removed 10 bases at V and 0 bases at J, with 10 bases between. This CDR3 is built from 12 residues. Germline V gives CDR1 MDHEN, CDR2 SYDVKM. The CDR3 loop is CATRTDSYEQYF. CDR3 nucleotides: TGTGCCACCCGAACCGACTCCTACGAGCAGTACTTC.

As to this clonotype: A junction boundary mismatches the germline segment, possibly from a read error. This rearrangement joins TRBV23-1 to TRBJ2-3; 7 nucleotides line up with TRBD1. TRBV23-1 is placed among ORFs of uncertain function. CDR3 length: 20 amino acids. CDR3 region: CASGHRHTTGQGRGVDTQYF. The CDR3 DNA reads TGCGCCAGCGGTCACAGGCACACGACAGGGCAAGGCCGAGGAGTTGATACGCAGTATTTT.

This chain uses TRBV12-3 or TRBV12-4 with TRBJ2-5; the D gene is possibly TRBD1 (5 bases). The length of the CDR3 is 13 residues. Between the trimmed V and J ends, which lost 5 bases and 4 bases, there was a span of 11 bases. CDR3 sequence (DNA): TGTGCCAGCAGTAACCAGGGTCGAGAGACCCAGTACTTC. Protein: CASSNQGRETQYF.